This T cell receptor (beta chain) derives from a study of graft-versus-host responses after intestinal transplantation. Study as a whole: Recipients underwent multivisceral, liver-intestinal, or isolated intestinal transplants. Every recipient had anti-thymocyte globulin induction and around 3 years of tacrolimus plus steroids. Study findings and constraints: Analysis identified GvH clones in recipient marrow, with some appearing first in ileum or blood.

Remarks on this clone: What it recognizes is unknown.

This CDR3 is built from 12 residues. Germline V gives CDR1 SGDLS, CDR2 YYNGEE. Trimming took 1 base from V and 5 from J, leaving 6 bases between them. Here immunoSEQ multiplex PCR was the method, and the copy in TCRdb shows in-frame clones only, minus some. The table lists approximately 20,000 clones, approximately 89% of them singletons. This chain joins TRBV9 and TRBJ1-2, with D possibly matching TRBD1 (6 bases). Sequencing used PBMCs, obtained about 62 days after intestinal transplantation. The TCR was taken from a human patient who received an intestinal transplant, so some T cells may come from the graft donor. The DNA of the CDR3 is TGTGCCAGCAGCGTACAGGGGTATGGCTACACCTTC. Amino acid sequence: CASSVQGYGYTF. The complete variable domain, with remaining parts taken from reference TRBV9 and TRBJ1-2, reads DSGVTQTPKHLITATGQRVTLRCSPRSGDLSVYWYQQSLDQGLQFLIQYYNGEERAKGNILERFSAQQFPDLHSELNLSSLELGDSALYFCASSVQGYGYTFGSGTRLTVV.